This T cell receptor beta chain originates from a study of blood T cell repertoires in COVID-19. Study-wide context: Italy, Spain and the United States were the sources of the convalescent and acute COVID-19 samples. The cDNA or gDNA used as material had been derived from T cells, B-cell-depleted T cells, or PBMCs.

Per the study methods: Reference gene primer amplification in the assay estimated nucleated cell counts. Sequenced by immunoSEQ multiplex PCR; TCRdb stores in-frame clones only, minus some. The V and J calls and the clone size are those of that table, but D and trimming were determined from the DNA. This table holds roughly 270,000 clones, 88% found once. The ends were cut back, 6 bases at V and 6 bases at J, with 6 bases in the middle. This CDR3 comprises 11 residues. The receptor's source is a man aged 18 to 29 with active or convalescent COVID-19. Material: peripheral blood. This chain links TRBV12-3 or TRBV12-4 with TRBJ2-1, with D possibly TRBD2 on 6 matching bases. The CDR3 sequence: CASREGNEQFF. CDR3 in DNA: TGTGCCAGCAGGGAGGGCAATGAGCAGTTCTTC.